These 28 T cell receptor beta chains originate from one sample sequenced in a study of post-analysis software for immune sequencing data. Findings and caveats of the study: Comparison of patients with controls showed roughly five TRBV segments more frequent in patients, TRBV5-6, TRBV5-1 and TRBV20-1 among them.

Their target antigens are unknown. Sequencing libraries made from TCR beta cDNA carried unique molecular identifiers. TCRdb reprocessed the PCR reads with MiXCR, giving one entry per CDR3 protein. The repertoire holds 700,000 to 800,000 distinct CDR3 sequences, 25% to 30% seen once, with 0.56% in the top ten. The sequenced material came from blood. Receptors originate from a girl aged 5 to 17 with multiple sclerosis.

The sample holds a few counts of this clonotype. The V call is TRBV20-1, the J call TRBJ2-1; a possible D gene is TRBD2 (6 bases). V lost 1 base and J lost 7, with 11 bases in between. Germline CDR1 reads DFQATT; CDR2 reads SNEGSKA (reference sequence). This CDR3 has 13 amino acids. The CDR3 sequence: CSARAGVGNEQFF. DNA of the CDR3: TGCAGTGCTAGAGCGGGAGTGGGTAATGAGCAGTTCTTC.

This sequence joins TRBV6-5 and TRBJ2-3; the match to TRBD2 covers 9 bases. The CDR3 runs 17 residues. The ends lost 5 bases at V and 3 bases at J; junction bases unmatched: 12. Germline-derived CDR1 and CDR2 are MNHEY and SVGAGI. The CDR3, as DNA: TGTGCCAGCAGTCGCCCTCGAGTAGCGGGGGCTACAGATACGCAGTATTTT. As protein: CASSRPRVAGATDTQYF.

This clonotype was found a few times. The chain has TRBV6-1 and TRBJ2-6; 8 nucleotides line up with TRBD1. V lost 7 bases and J lost 0; bases outside the gene matches: 8. Germline V gene sequence: CDR1 MNHNS, CDR2 SASEGT. The CDR3 length is 17 residues. CDR3 nucleotide sequence: TGTGCCAGCACCCTTGACAGGGGAAACTCTGGGGCCAACGTCCTGACTTTC. It specifies CASTLDRGNSGANVLTF.

This chain joins TRBV10-3 and TRBJ2-1; no reliable D call. From germline, CDR1 is ENHRY and CDR2 SYGVKD. The length of the CDR3 is 12 residues. V lost 3 bases to trimming and J lost 6 bases, with 6 bases between them. The CDR3 DNA is TGTGCCATCAGTGAAAAGGGCAATGAGCAGTTCTTC. It translates to CAISEKGNEQFF.

The genes are TRBV20-1 and TRBJ2-5; 9 nucleotides line up with TRBD2. CDR1 and CDR2 from the germline V gene are DFQATT and SNEGSKA (reference sequence). Trimming cost V 3 bases and J 2 bases; bases outside gene matches: 7. This CDR3 is 15 amino acids long. The CDR3 here is CSARQTSGTQETQYF. CDR3 in DNA: TGCAGTGCTAGGCAGACTAGCGGAACACAAGAGACCCAGTACTTC.

The chain is built from TRBV4-3 and TRBJ1-5; D not resolved. The CDR3 sequence is 14 residues long. V was trimmed by 0 bases and J by 6 bases, leaving 9 bases between them. CDR1 and CDR2 (germline): LGHNA, YSLEER. CDR3 sequence: CASSQEGFIQPQHF. CDR3 nucleotides: TGCGCCAGCAGCCAAGAAGGATTTATTCAGCCCCAGCATTTT.

This clonotype occurred a few times. The gene calls are TRBV12-3 or TRBV12-4 and TRBJ2-5, with 14 bases that match TRBD2. The CDR3 contains 15 residues. V gave up 3 bases and J gave up 7 bases; unmatched junction bases: 4. The CDR3, as DNA: TGTGCCAGCAGTTTGGGGACTAGCGGGGGTGTGACCCAGTACTTC. This encodes CASSLGTSGGVTQYF.

Comment on this clonotype: The junction departs from germline at one end; a sequencing error may be responsible. The chain is built from TRBV4-3 and TRBJ1-4; D possibly corresponds to TRBD1 (6 bases). Germline CDR1 reads LGHNA; CDR2 reads YSLEER. The CDR3 is 17 residues long. CDR3 region: CVSSQAPLGGVWEKLFF. In DNA form, the CDR3 reads TGCGTCAGCAGCCAAGCGCCTCTCGGGGGCGTTTGGGAAAAACTGTTTTTT.

This clonotype was counted only a few times. J is TRBJ2-7 and V is TRBV27; 11 nucleotides line up with TRBD1. Germline V CDR1 and CDR2: MNHEY, SMNVEV (reference sequence). The CDR3 totals 14 residues. The V and J ends lost 6 bases and 4 bases, in that order; junction bases with no gene match: 5. Here the CDR3 reads CASSGTGGRYEQYF. For the CDR3, the DNA is TGTGCCAGCAGCGGGACAGGGGGAAGATACGAGCAGTACTTC.

This clonotype was detected many times. The CDR3 nucleotides read TGCGCCAGCAGCCGGACTAGAGGGGAAGAGACCCAGTACTTC. This translates into CASSRTRGEETQYF. V usage is TRBV5-1 and J usage is TRBJ2-5, with TRBD2 identical over 7 bases. Germline V gene lookup returns CDR1 SGHRS and CDR2 YFSETQ. The CDR3 is 14 residues long. The V gene end was trimmed by 4 bases and the J gene end by 3 bases; junction bases not matched to a gene: 6.

As concerns this clonotype: A much more abundant neighbour one base away suggests this may be a read error. The chain combines TRBV10-1 with TRBJ2-3, with D maybe TRBD1 (5 bases). This CDR3 is 14 amino acids long. Trimming removed 6 bases at V and 3 bases at J, with 13 bases between. CDR1 and CDR2 from the germline V gene are WNHNN and SYGVQD (reference sequence). CDR3 DNA: TGCGCCAGCAGGCGATCGACAGTTACAGATACGCAGTATTTT. It encodes CASRRSTVTDTQYF.

This clonotype was counted only a few times. The chain joins TRBV10-3 to TRBJ2-5; maybe TRBD1 (6 bases). The V gene's germline CDR1 is ENHRY and CDR2 SYGVKD. The V gene lost 3 bases and the J gene lost 1 base, with 12 bases spanning the gap. The CDR3 covers 15 residues. The CDR3 nucleotides read TGTGCCATCAGTGATCCTGGACAGCCCCAAGAGACCCAGTACTTC. It is translated as CAISDPGQPQETQYF.

This clonotype showed up many times. The chain combines TRBV12-3 or TRBV12-4 with TRBJ1-2; D call uncertain. The V gene lost 2 bases and the J gene lost 0 bases, with 4 bases spanning the gap. The CDR3 contains 13 residues. As DNA, the CDR3 is TGTGCCAGCAGTTTATATGCTAACTATGGCTACACCTTC. Its protein product is CASSLYANYGYTF.

This clonotype was seen a handful of times. This chain joins TRBV28 and TRBJ2-1; TRBD1 is a possible D gene (5 bases). CDR1 is MDHEN and CDR2 is SYDVKM in the germline V gene. Trimming pared 5 bases from V and 7 bases from J, leaving 12 bases between. This CDR3 has 13 amino acids. CDR3 residues: CASSIAGMNEQFF. CDR3 DNA sequence: TGTGCCAGCAGTATTGCAGGGATGAATGAGCAGTTCTTC. The full variable domain, in which reference TRBV28 and TRBJ2-1 provide the parts outside the CDR3, is DVKVTQSSRYLVKRTGEKVFLECVQDMDHENMFWYRQDPGLGLRLIYFSYDVKMKEKGDIPEGYSVSREKKERFSLILESASTNQTSMYLCASSIAGMNEQFFGPGTRLTVL.

This sequence joins TRBV4-1 and TRBJ2-3; 10 nucleotides match TRBD1. The CDR3 spans 15 residues. Looked up from germline, CDR1 is MGHRA and CDR2 is YSYEKL. The V segment lost 3 bases and the J segment 1 base; nucleotides outside the gene matches: 1. The CDR3 protein is CASSHGTGGTDTQYF. CDR3 coding DNA: TGCGCCAGCAGCCATGGGACAGGGGGCACAGATACGCAGTATTTT.

This clonotype came up a few times. The chain links TRBV3-1 to TRBJ2-7; D is possibly TRBD1 (5 bases). There are 12 residues in the CDR3. The V gene's germline CDR1 is LGHDT and CDR2 YNNKEL (reference sequence). Trimming stripped 1 base from V and 7 bases from J, with 8 bases between. CDR3 protein: CASSQGNREQYF. The DNA of the CDR3 is TGTGCCAGCAGCCAAGGAAACAGGGAGCAGTACTTC.

The chain recombines TRBV28 with TRBJ2-1, with D possibly matching TRBD1 (5 bases). CDR3 length: 17 residues. The germline V gene has CDR1 MDHEN and CDR2 SYDVKM. Trimming stripped 4 bases from V and 0 bases from J, with 16 bases between. The CDR3 DNA is TGTGCCAGCAGTTCACTCTCAGGGCAGCGCTCCTACAATGAGCAGTTCTTC. Its protein is CASSSLSGQRSYNEQFF. Supplemented by reference TRBV28 and TRBJ2-1, the full variable domain reads DVKVTQSSRYLVKRTGEKVFLECVQDMDHENMFWYRQDPGLGLRLIYFSYDVKMKEKGDIPEGYSVSREKKERFSLILESASTNQTSMYLCASSSLSGQRSYNEQFFGPGTRLTVL.

This chain links TRBV6-2 or TRBV6-3 with TRBJ2-7, with D possibly matching TRBD2 (6 bases). V was clipped by 7 bases and J by 1 base, with 17 bases between them. Germline assignment: CDR1 MNHEY and CDR2 SVGEGT. CDR3 length equals 15 residues. DNA of the CDR3: TGTGCCAGCATTAGTAGCGGACCGGGGTCCTACGAGCAGTACTTC. Its translation: CASISSGPGSYEQYF.

V usage is TRBV28 and J usage is TRBJ2-7, with 9 bases matching TRBD1. Unmatched junction bases numbered 1, after V lost 4 bases and J lost 0 bases. The CDR3 loop spans 14 amino acids. The germline V gene has CDR1 MDHEN and CDR2 SYDVKM. CDR3 residues: CASSWTGDSYEQYF. The CDR3 nucleotides are TGTGCCAGCAGTTGGACAGGGGACTCCTACGAGCAGTACTTC.

This clonotype was recorded once. The V and J genes are TRBV10-3 and TRBJ2-1; 9 nucleotides agree with TRBD2. The CDR3 totals 16 residues. The germline CDR1 and CDR2 sequences are ENHRY and SYGVKD. The V gene end was trimmed by 0 bases and the J gene end by 5 bases; junction bases not matched to a gene: 5. CDR3: CAISESGGRGDNEQFF. For the CDR3, the DNA is TGTGCCATCAGTGAGTCTGGCGGGAGGGGAGACAATGAGCAGTTCTTC.

This clonotype was counted between two and nine times. V and J are TRBV5-1 and TRBJ2-7, with D unclear. Germline V gives CDR1 SGHRS, CDR2 YFSETQ. This CDR3 region has 14 residues. V lost 0 bases and J 3 bases, leaving 10 bases between the germline ends. CDR3 nucleotide sequence: TGCGCCAGCAGCTTGGCTCAGTCCCTCTACGAGCAGTACTTC. It is translated as CASSLAQSLYEQYF.

For the CDR3, the DNA is TGCGCCAGCAGCAAGGCCGGCGGGGGGGGACAGGAGTTGCAAGAGACCCAGTACTTC. It encodes CASSKAGGGGQELQETQYF. The chain couples TRBV5-1 to TRBJ2-5, with TRBD2 as a possible D gene (9 bases). From germline, CDR1 is SGHRS and CDR2 YFSETQ. V was cut by 4 bases and J by 2 bases, with 27 bases left in between. The CDR3 covers 19 residues.

V usage is TRBV9 and J usage is TRBJ1-5; D not resolved. Germline lookup yields CDR1 SGDLS and CDR2 YYNGEE. V lost 0 bases and J lost 3, with 7 bases in between. This CDR3 comprises 14 residues. As DNA, the CDR3 is TGTGCCAGCAGCGTAGCTGATATCAATCAGCCCCAGCATTTT. As protein: CASSVADINQPQHF.

In its sample, this clonotype was seen many times. The chain is built from TRBV29-1 and TRBJ2-5, with D possibly being TRBD1 (5 bases). Germline assignment: CDR1 SQVTM and CDR2 ANQGSEA. This CDR3 is 14 amino acids long. The V end was cut by 1 base, the J end by 1 base, with 10 bases between. CDR3 sequence: CSVEVRASQETQYF. The CDR3 DNA sequence: TGCAGCGTTGAAGTCAGGGCTAGCCAAGAGACCCAGTACTTC.

This clonotype was seen many times. The chain joins TRBV20-1 to TRBJ1-2, with 8 bases identical to TRBD1. The CDR3 runs to 14 residues. CDR1 and CDR2 (germline): DFQATT, SNEGSKA (reference sequence). The trim removed 2 bases at V and 0 bases at J, leaving 2 bases unmatched. CDR3 coding DNA: TGCAGTGCTAGAATGACAGGGGCTAACTATGGCTACACCTTC. It translates to CSARMTGANYGYTF.

The chain employs TRBV3-1 and TRBJ2-7; D possibly matches TRBD1 or TRBD2 (5 bases each). The CDR3 contains 14 residues. V lost 4 bases and J lost 6, with 16 bases in between. In germline, CDR1 is LGHDT, CDR2 YNNKEL (reference sequence). CDR3 in DNA: TGTGCCAGCAGCCCCCGTCAGGGCGAGGGCGAGCAGTACTTC. Protein sequence: CASSPRQGEGEQYF.

V gene TRBV18 combines with J gene TRBJ2-7; 7 nucleotides align to TRBD2. Germline V gene lookup returns CDR1 KGHSH and CDR2 LQKENI. Trimming at V came to 8 bases and at J to 2 bases, leaving 9 bases not matched to a gene. The CDR3 extends over 14 amino acids. The CDR3 loop reads CASPWASGTYEQYF. The CDR3 coding sequence is TGTGCCAGCCCATGGGCCAGCGGGACCTACGAGCAGTACTTC.

The chain recombines TRBV11-2 with TRBJ2-1; TRBD1 aligns across 9 bases. The CDR3 is 15 amino acids. The J segment lost 6 bases and the V segment lost 5 bases, leaving 8 bases of the junction unmatched. The germline gives CDR1 SGHAT, CDR2 FQNNGV. The CDR3 loop is CASSRTGTGSNEQFF. CDR3 nucleotides: TGTGCCAGCAGCCGGACCGGGACAGGGAGCAATGAGCAGTTCTTC.